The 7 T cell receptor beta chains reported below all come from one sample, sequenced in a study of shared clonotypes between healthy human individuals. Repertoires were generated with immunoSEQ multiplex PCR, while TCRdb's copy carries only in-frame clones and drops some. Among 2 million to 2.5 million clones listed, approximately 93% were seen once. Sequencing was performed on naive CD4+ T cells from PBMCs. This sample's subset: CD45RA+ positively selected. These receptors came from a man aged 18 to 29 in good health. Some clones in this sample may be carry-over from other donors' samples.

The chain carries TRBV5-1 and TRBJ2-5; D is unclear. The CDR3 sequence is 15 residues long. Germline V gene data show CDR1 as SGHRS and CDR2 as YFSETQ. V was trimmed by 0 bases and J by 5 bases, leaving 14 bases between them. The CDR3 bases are TGCGCCAGCAGCTTGGGATCCGCCCTGAGGGAGACCCAGTACTTC. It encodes CASSLGSALRETQYF.

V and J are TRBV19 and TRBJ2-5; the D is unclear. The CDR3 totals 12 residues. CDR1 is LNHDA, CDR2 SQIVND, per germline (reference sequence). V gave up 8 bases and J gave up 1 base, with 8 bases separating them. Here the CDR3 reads CASAMGQETQYF. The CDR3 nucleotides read TGTGCCAGTGCCATGGGCCAAGAGACCCAGTACTTC.

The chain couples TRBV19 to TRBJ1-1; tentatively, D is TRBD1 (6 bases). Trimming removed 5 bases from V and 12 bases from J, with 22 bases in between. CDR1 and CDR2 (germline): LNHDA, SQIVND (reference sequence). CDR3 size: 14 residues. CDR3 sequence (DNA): TGTGCCAGTAGTGCAAAACAGGGCCCGATGAAAACTTTCTTT. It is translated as CASSAKQGPMKTFF.

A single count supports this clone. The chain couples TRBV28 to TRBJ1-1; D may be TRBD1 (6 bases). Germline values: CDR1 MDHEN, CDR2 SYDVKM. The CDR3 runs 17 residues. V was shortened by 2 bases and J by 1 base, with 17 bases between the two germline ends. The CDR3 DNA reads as TGTGCCAGCAGTTTAGGGGGGCCTACAGGATCGAACACTGAAGCTTTCTTT. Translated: CASSLGGPTGSNTEAFF.

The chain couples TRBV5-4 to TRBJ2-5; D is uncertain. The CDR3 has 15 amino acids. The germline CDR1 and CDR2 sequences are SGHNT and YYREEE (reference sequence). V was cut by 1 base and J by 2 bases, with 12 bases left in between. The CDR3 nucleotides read TGTGCCAGCAGCTTGTGGGCAGGAGTACAAGAGACCCAGTACTTC. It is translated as CASSLWAGVQETQYF.

The CDR3 reads CASRTSGGSYEQYF. The CDR3 DNA reads as TGTGCCAGCCGGACAAGCGGGGGTTCCTACGAGCAGTACTTC. This chain joins TRBV28 and TRBJ2-7; 8 nucleotides align to TRBD2. The CDR3 is made up of 14 amino acids. V lost 8 bases and J lost 1; bases outside the gene matches: 7. Germline CDR1 MDHEN, CDR2 SYDVKM.

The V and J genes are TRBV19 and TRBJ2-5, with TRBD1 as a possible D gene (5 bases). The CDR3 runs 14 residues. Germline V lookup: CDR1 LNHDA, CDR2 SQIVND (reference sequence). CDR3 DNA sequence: TGTGCAACCTCGGTCTGGGCAGGGCAAGAGACCCAGTACTTC. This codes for CATSVWAGQETQYF. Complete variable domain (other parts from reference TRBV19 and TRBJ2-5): DGGITQSPKYLFRKEGQNVTLSCEQNLNHDAMYWYRQDPGQGLRLIYYSQIVNDFQKGDIAEGYSVSREKKESFPLTVTSAQKNPTAFYLCATSVWAGQETQYFGPGTRLLVL.